This T cell receptor (beta chain) came from a study of control samples from healthy donors and cancer patients. The sample holds one count of this clone. Data came from immunoSEQ multiplex PCR; TCRdb stores just in-frame clones and leaves some out. This table holds some 120,000 clones, about 95% found once. V was clipped by 1 base and J by 18 bases; unmatched bases: 11. The CDR3 sequence is 14 residues long. Per the germline V gene, CDR1 is SGHDT and CDR2 is YYEEEE. The chain employs TRBV5-6 and TRBJ1-6, with 9 bases lining up with TRBD1. This clonotype was sampled from a man aged 25 to 40 in good health. The specimen sequenced was blood. The CDR3, as DNA: TGTGCCAGCAGCTTGTGGCCCCCGGGACAGGGTCCCCACTTT. Protein: CASSLWPPGQGPHF.